This T cell receptor beta chain emerged from a study of blood T cell repertoires in COVID-19. Study details: Acute and convalescent COVID-19 specimens originated in the United States, Italy and Spain. Sources were T cells, B-cell-depleted T cells, or PBMCs; the material itself was cDNA or gDNA.

The CDR3 covers 14 residues. V was pared by 9 bases and J by 6 bases, with 9 bases of the junction left unmatched. Germline V lookup: CDR1 KGHDR, CDR2 SFDVKD. The sample holds one count of this clone. Sequencing used immunoSEQ multiplex PCR; TCRdb keeps in-frame clones, though not all of them. Of about 180,000 clones in the sample, nearly 90% are singletons; the top ten hold approximately 2.3%. The sequence was obtained from a woman in her 40s with acute COVID-19. The chain employs TRBV24-1 and TRBJ2-3, with 9 positions matching TRBD2. What was sequenced was PBMCs or T cells enriched from blood (not recorded which). CDR3 sequence reads: CATAASGVYDTQYF. The CDR3 coding sequence is TGTGCCACCGCGGCTAGCGGGGTCTACGATACGCAGTATTTT.